Listed below are T cell receptor beta chains from one sample, sequenced in a study of PD-1 blockade in classical Hodgkin lymphoma. TCRdb's table, derived via immunoSEQ multiplex PCR, lists solely in-frame clones and lacks some. In the table there are roughly 50,000 clones, 90% of which are singletons. The input for sequencing was peripheral blood mononuclear cells (PBMCs), taken before the fourth cycle of nivolumab. These receptors all come from a human donor with classical Hodgkin lymphoma. Both conserved end residues are part of each CDR3. A D gene is named only where the DNA matches it firmly. Part of the rows lack a size; the others show once, few, many or a class for expanded clones.

clone size	D gene	V gene	J gene	CDR3 DNA	CDR3 protein
.	.	TRBV5-1	TRBJ1-5	TGCGCCAGCAGCTTGGATGGCAGGAGCAATCAGCCCCAGCATTTT	CASSLDGRSNQPQHF
.	.	TRBV27	TRBJ2-7	TGTGCCAGCAGTTTAGGCGGGACCGATCTTTACGAGCAGTACTTC	CASSLGGTDLYEQYF
.	TRBD2	TRBV6-5	TRBJ2-3	TGTGCCAGCAGTTACGTAGCTAGCGGGAGAAGAGATACGCAGTATTTT	CASSYVASGRRDTQYF
.	TRBD1	TRBV10-3	TRBJ1-1	TGTGCCATCAGTGTATCATCCTTGCGACCAGGGGGCATGAACACTGAAGCTTTCTTT	CAISVSSLRPGGMNTEAFF
.	.	TRBV9	TRBJ1-5	TGTGCCAGCAGCCCGGGATTTGGGTCCTTCAATCAGCCCCAGCATTTT	CASSPGFGSFNQPQHF
.	.	TRBV7-9	TRBJ2-3	TGTGCCAGCAGCTTACTGGCCGGATCCACAGATACGCAGTATTTT	CASSLLAGSTDTQYF
.	TRBD2	TRBV6-5	TRBJ2-7	TGTGCCAGCAGTTACTCGAGCGGGAGCTACGAGCAGTACTTC	CASSYSSGSYEQYF
.	TRBD2	TRBV28	TRBJ2-7	TGTGCCAGCAGTTTCAGGGGACTAGCGGGAGGGCCTAGTTCCTACGAGCAGTACTTC	CASSFRGLAGGPSSYEQYF
.	TRBD1	TRBV2	TRBJ1-1	TGTGCCAGCAGTGCCGACAGGGGGCGCAAAATCGGTGAAGCTTTCTTT	CASSADRGRKIGEAFF
once	.	TRBV6-1	TRBJ2-7	TGTGCCAGCAGTGAAGAGTGGGGGCGCCCCCCCGAGCAGTACTTC	CASSEEWGRPPEQYF
.	TRBD1	TRBV10-3	TRBJ1-1	TGTGCCATCAGTGACGGACAGGGGGCCGTGAACACTGAAGCTTTCTTT	CAISDGQGAVNTEAFF
.	TRBD2	TRBV7-3	TRBJ2-1	TGTGCCAGCAGCTTAACGGGGGGGACCTCCTCCAACAATGAACAGTTCTTC	CASSLTGGTSSNNEQFF
.	TRBD2	TRBV7-6	TRBJ2-1	TGTGCCAGCAGCTACTCGGGAGGGCCCCCCCATGAGCAGTTCTTC	CASSYSGGPPHEQFF